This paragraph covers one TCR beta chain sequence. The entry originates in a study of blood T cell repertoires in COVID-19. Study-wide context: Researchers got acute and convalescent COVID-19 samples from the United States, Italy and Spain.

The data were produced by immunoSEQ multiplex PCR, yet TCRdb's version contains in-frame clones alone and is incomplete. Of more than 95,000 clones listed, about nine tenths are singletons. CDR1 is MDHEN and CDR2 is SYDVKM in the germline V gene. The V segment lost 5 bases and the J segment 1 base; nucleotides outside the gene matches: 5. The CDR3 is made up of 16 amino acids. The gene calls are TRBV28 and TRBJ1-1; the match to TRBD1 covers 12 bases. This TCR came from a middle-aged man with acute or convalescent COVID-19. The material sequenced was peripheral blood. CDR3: CASSRDRGRGNTEAFF. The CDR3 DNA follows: TGTGCCAGCAGTAGGGACAGGGGGCGCGGGAACACTGAAGCTTTCTTT.